Presented here are 21 T cell receptor beta chains from one specimen sequenced in a study of T cell repertoires in cytomegalovirus infection. A single record per CDR3 protein comes from TCRdb applying MiXCR to the reads. The data contain approximately 200,000 distinct CDR3 sequences, approximately 30% of them singletons. Material: PBMCs. All receptors derive from a human donor in good health (CMV status not recorded). Some clones in this sample may be carry-over from other donors' samples.

This clonotype was picked up a small number of times. In DNA, the CDR3 is TGTGCCAGCAGTAGACAGGCAACTAATGAAAAACTGTTTTTT. It specifies CASSRQATNEKLFF. The gene calls are TRBV6-5 and TRBJ1-4; possibly TRBD1 for D (6 bases). V was trimmed by 5 bases and J by 0 bases, leaving 7 bases between them. Germline V gene data show CDR1 as MNHEY and CDR2 as SVGAGI. The CDR3 has 14 residues.

This clonotype was seen only a few times. The chain carries TRBV3-1 and TRBJ2-5; the D gene is possibly TRBD2 (6 bases). V dropped 1 base and J dropped 4 bases, with 13 bases sitting between them. The CDR3 has 15 residues. CDR1 and CDR2 (germline): LGHDT, YNNKEL (reference sequence). The CDR3 sequence is CASSQGWRATETQYF. The CDR3 region has the DNA TGTGCCAGCAGCCAAGGATGGAGGGCCACAGAGACCCAGTACTTC.

The chain couples TRBV11-3 to TRBJ1-1; D is undetermined. The CDR3 is made up of 13 amino acids. Trimming pared 3 bases from V and 1 base from J, leaving 6 bases between. The germline gives CDR1 SGHNT, CDR2 YENEEA. The CDR3 DNA follows: TGTGCCAGCAGCTTTACACAGAACACTGAAGCTTTCTTT. This gives the protein CASSFTQNTEAFF.

V gene TRBV14 combines with J gene TRBJ2-2; 7 bases fit TRBD1. Trimming at V came to 0 bases and at J to 6 bases, leaving 10 bases not matched to a gene. Germline-derived CDR1 and CDR2 are SGHDN and FVKESK. The CDR3 consists of 17 residues. The CDR3 sequence is CASSQDLGTARPGELFF. Here the CDR3 DNA reads TGTGCCAGCAGCCAAGATTTGGGGACAGCCCGCCCCGGGGAGCTGTTTTTT.

The chain links TRBV7-2 to TRBJ1-5; D is perhaps TRBD1 (5 bases). The germline gives CDR1 SGHTA, CDR2 FQGNSA. This CDR3 has 14 residues. Trimming cost V 5 bases and J 9 bases, with 17 bases left between them. In DNA, the CDR3 is TGTGCCAGCAGCCCTACGGGACCCTTAATGCCCCAGCATTTT. Translating gives CASSPTGPLMPQHF.

This clonotype was seen a few times. The chain joins TRBV7-6 to TRBJ1-4; TRBD1 might be the D (5 bases). The CDR3 covers 14 residues. V was shortened by 0 bases and J by 5 bases, with 7 bases between the two germline ends. In germline, CDR1 is SGHVS, CDR2 FNYEAQ. The CDR3 sequence: CASSLAGGNEKLFF. DNA for the CDR3: TGTGCCAGCAGCTTAGCGGGGGGGAATGAAAAACTGTTTTTT.

The V gene is TRBV29-1, the J gene TRBJ2-2, with 14 bases that match TRBD2. The CDR3 runs 15 residues. The germline gives CDR1 SQVTM, CDR2 ANQGSEA. After removal of 7 bases from V and 7 bases from J, the junction contained 8 bases not matched to a gene. In DNA, the CDR3 is TGCAGCGCCCAGACTAGCGGGGGGGGCATCGGGGAGCTGTTTTTT. Amino acid sequence: CSAQTSGGGIGELFF.

This rearrangement joins TRBV10-2 to TRBJ1-1, with D perhaps TRBD1 (5 bases). The V end was cut by 6 bases, the J end by 4 bases, with 15 bases between. Germline CDR1 reads WSHSY; CDR2 reads SAAADI. CDR3 length: 14 residues. CDR3: CASRRDDTATEAFF. The DNA for the CDR3 is TGCGCCAGCAGGCGGGACGACACAGCCACTGAAGCTTTCTTT.

This rearrangement joins TRBV7-2 to TRBJ1-5; 7 bases fit TRBD1. Germline values: CDR1 SGHTA, CDR2 FQGNSA. Germline trimming cut 4 bases from V and 4 bases from J; bases unmatched to any gene: 10. This CDR3 has 16 residues. The CDR3 loop reads CASSSLIGTVNQPQHF. The DNA for the CDR3 is TGTGCCAGCAGCTCGCTCATCGGGACAGTAAATCAGCCCCAGCATTTT. The whole variable domain, remainder taken from reference TRBV7-2 and TRBJ1-5, is GAGVSQSPSNKVTEKGKDVELRCDPISGHTALYWYRQSLGQGLEFLIYFQGNSAPDKSGLPSDRFSAERTGGSVSTLTIQRTQQEDSAVYLCASSSLIGTVNQPQHFGDGTRLSIL.

This clonotype occurred a few times. This chain joins TRBV12-3 or TRBV12-4 and TRBJ1-5, with TRBD1 identical over 9 bases. Trimming took 5 bases from V and 5 from J; bases not matched to a gene: 16. The CDR3 covers 18 residues. Here the CDR3 DNA reads TGTGCCAGCAGTCTTGGACAGGGGATAGATATTATGGATCAGCCCCAGCATTTT. Amino acid sequence: CASSLGQGIDIMDQPQHF.

The table lists this clonotype with a few counts. The chain has TRBV29-1 and TRBJ1-1; no reliable D call. The CDR3 sequence is 19 residues long. Germline CDR1 reads SQVTM; CDR2 reads ANQGSEA. The V and J ends lost 2 bases and 3 bases respectively, with 28 bases between them. In nucleotides, the CDR3 is TGCAGCGTTGAAATTAAACCCGCCCCCAGGACCCTGTTGGACACTGAAGCTTTCTTT. Protein: CSVEIKPAPRTLLDTEAFF.

In its sample, this clonotype was seen a few times. This chain uses TRBV11-2 with TRBJ2-2; no reliable D call. Germline assignment: CDR1 SGHAT and CDR2 FQNNGV. The CDR3 spans 12 residues. The ends were cut back, 4 bases at V and 7 bases at J, with 7 bases in the middle. The CDR3: CASSYYVGELFF. As DNA, the CDR3 is TGTGCCAGCAGCTACTATGTCGGGGAGCTGTTTTTT.

This clonotype was seen more than once but under ten times. The chain joins TRBV7-2 to TRBJ2-1; 10 bases agree with TRBD2. Trimming removed 2 bases from V and 10 bases from J; junction bases left unmatched: 11. CDR3 size: 16 residues. Germline V gene data show CDR1 as SGHTA and CDR2 as FQGNSA. CDR3 DNA sequence: TGTGCCAGCAGCTTACGAGCTAGCGGGGGCCCCGGGGAGCAGTTCTTC. Its translation is CASSLRASGGPGEQFF.

In this sample, this clonotype turned up a few times. The rearrangement joins TRBV12-3 or TRBV12-4 to TRBJ2-1; D unclear. Trimming left V 8 bases short and J 5 bases short, with 10 bases between. The CDR3 is 12 amino acids. The DNA for the CDR3 is TGTGCCAGCCGGCGACTGGACAATGAGCAGTTCTTC. This gives the protein CASRRLDNEQFF.

This clonotype occurred a few times. The chain recombines TRBV7-2 with TRBJ2-1; TRBD2 might be the D (6 bases). This CDR3 is built from 14 residues. CDR1 and CDR2 from the germline V gene are SGHTA and FQGNSA. Trimming left V 8 bases short and J 7 bases short, with 18 bases between. This CDR3 is CASGPRGEVNEQFF. For the CDR3, the DNA is TGTGCCAGCGGGCCGCGGGGAGAGGTAAATGAGCAGTTCTTC.

The CDR3 here is CASSPDGEGETQYF. The CDR3 nucleotides are TGCGCCAGCAGCCCCGACGGGGAGGGAGAGACCCAGTACTTC. The chain links TRBV5-1 to TRBJ2-5, with 7 bases lining up with TRBD2. Germline CDR1 reads SGHRS; CDR2 reads YFSETQ. The CDR3 loop spans 14 amino acids. Trimming took 4 bases from V and 4 from J; bases not matched to a gene: 7.

This clonotype was counted between two and nine times. The chain carries TRBV4-1 and TRBJ2-7; D is tentatively TRBD1 or TRBD2 (5 bases each). Germline assignment: CDR1 MGHRA and CDR2 YSYEKL. This CDR3 has 15 amino acids. Trimming took off 2 bases at V and 9 bases at J, with 20 bases between the two ends. The CDR3 spells CASSQLARDAQGQYF. The CDR3 coding sequence is TGCGCCAGCAGCCAACTAGCCAGGGACGCACAAGGGCAGTACTTC.

The chain recombines TRBV7-6 with TRBJ1-1, with D uncertain. The ends were cut back, 2 bases at V and 4 bases at J, with 5 bases in the middle. Germline lookup yields CDR1 SGHVS and CDR2 FNYEAQ. The CDR3 extends over 12 amino acids. CDR3 coding DNA: TGTGCCAGCAGCTTAATTCCCACTGAAGCTTTCTTT. Translating gives CASSLIPTEAFF. Full variable domain (missing parts from reference TRBV7-6 and TRBJ1-1): GAGVSQSPRYKVTKRGQDVALRCDPISGHVSLYWYRQALGQGPEFLTYFNYEAQQDKSGLPNDRFSAERPEGSISTLTIQRTEQRDSAMYRCASSLIPTEAFFGQGTRLTVV.

The table lists this clonotype with a count of one. J is TRBJ1-5 and V is TRBV15; D uncertain. The CDR3 sequence is 15 residues long. The V end lost 0 bases, the J end lost 7 bases, and 13 bases lay between the germline ends. Germline values: CDR1 LNHNV, CDR2 YYDKDF (reference sequence). CDR3 nucleotides: TGTGCCACCAGCAGAGATTACCAGGTCGGGCAGCCCCAGCATTTT. Its translation: CATSRDYQVGQPQHF.

The V call is TRBV4-1, the J call TRBJ2-3; D is possibly TRBD2 (7 bases). The ends were cut back, 5 bases at V and 5 bases at J, with 17 bases in the middle. The CDR3 runs to 15 residues. CDR1 is MGHRA, CDR2 YSYEKL, per germline. CDR3 nucleotide sequence: TGCGCCAGCAGCACCGGGGGGCGGGGTCGAGATACGCAGTATTTT. Protein product: CASSTGGRGRDTQYF.

This clonotype has just a few counts. Mismatch with germline at one junction end may stem from a read error. The genes are TRBV12-3 or TRBV12-4 and TRBJ2-5, with a tentative D call TRBD2 (5 bases). The CDR3 length is 13 residues. The CDR3 DNA reads TGTGCCAGCAGTCTCCTAGAGGGCCGGGCGGTGGACTTC. Its protein product is CASSLLEGRAVDF.